The present entry profiles one T cell receptor beta chain with its context. This record comes from a study of blood T cell repertoires in COVID-19. The length of the CDR3 is 14 residues. V lost 2 bases to trimming and J lost 0 bases, with 4 bases between them. Germline CDR1 and CDR2: MDHEN and SYDVKM. The age range of participants was about 18 to 100 years, with residence in about two dozen US areas. Clinical histories supplied by participants themselves formed the basis of cohort assignment. In the authors' workflow: Amplification of reference gene primers was used by the study to estimate nucleated cell counts. Clones were read by immunoSEQ multiplex PCR, and TCRdb kept only the in-frame ones, dropping some. V and J calls and clone size are copied from that table; D and trimming were computed from the DNA. This sample has about 310,000 clones, with around 89% found just once.

The V call is TRBV28, the J call TRBJ1-4, with unresolved D. The TCR was taken from a woman aged 40 to 49 who had recovered from COVID-19. The source material was PBMCs or T cells enriched from blood (not recorded which). The CDR3 DNA is TGTGCCAGCAGTTTAGTCACAACTAATGAAAAACTGTTTTTT. This gives the protein CASSLVTTNEKLFF.